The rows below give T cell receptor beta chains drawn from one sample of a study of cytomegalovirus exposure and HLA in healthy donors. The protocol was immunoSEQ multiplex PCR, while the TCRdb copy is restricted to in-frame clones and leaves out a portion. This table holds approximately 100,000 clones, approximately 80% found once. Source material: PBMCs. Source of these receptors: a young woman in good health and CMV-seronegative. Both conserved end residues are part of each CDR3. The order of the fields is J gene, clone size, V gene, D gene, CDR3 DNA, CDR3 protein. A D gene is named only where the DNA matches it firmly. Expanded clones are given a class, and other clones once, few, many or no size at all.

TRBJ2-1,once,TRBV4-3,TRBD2,TGCGCCAGCAGCCAAGATCTAGCGGGGGGGGTTGAGCAGTTCTTC,CASSQDLAGGVEQFF
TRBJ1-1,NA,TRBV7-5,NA,TGTGCCAGCAGCTTAGAGACTGGCACTGAAGCTTTCTTT,CASSLETGTEAFF
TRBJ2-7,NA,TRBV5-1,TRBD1,TGCGCCAGCAGCTCCGGGACAGGGACCTACGAGCAGTACTTC,CASSSGTGTYEQYF
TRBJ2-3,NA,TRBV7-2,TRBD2,TGTGCCAGCAGCCCAAGGACTAGCGGGGGGTCAGATACGCAGTATTTT,CASSPRTSGGSDTQYF
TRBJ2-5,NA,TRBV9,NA,TGTGCCAGCAGCGTAGGAGGGCCGGAGACCCAGTACTTC,CASSVGGPETQYF
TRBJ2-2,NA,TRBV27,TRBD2,TGTGCCAGCAGACTGACTAGCGGGAGGGCCATGTTGGCCGGGGAGCTGTTTTTT,CASRLTSGRAMLAGELFF
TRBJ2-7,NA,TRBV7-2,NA,TGTGCCAGCAGCCTGACACGGGAAAGTGGATACGAGCAGTACTTC,CASSLTRESGYEQYF
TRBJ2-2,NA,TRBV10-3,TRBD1,TGTGCCATCAGACAGGGGGCGAACACCGGGGAGCTGTTTTTT,CAIRQGANTGELFF
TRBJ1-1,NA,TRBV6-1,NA,TGTGCCAGCAGTGAACGGGGACAAATGAACACTGAAGCTTTCTTT,CASSERGQMNTEAFF
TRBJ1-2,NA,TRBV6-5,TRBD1,TGTGCCAGCAGTCGAACCCCCGGGACAGCCTATGGCTACACCTTC,CASSRTPGTAYGYTF
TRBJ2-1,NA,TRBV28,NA,TGTGCCAGCAGCAAGAGAGGCGGTCCCTACAATGAGCAGTTCTTC,CASSKRGGPYNEQFF
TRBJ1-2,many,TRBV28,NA,TGTGCCAGCAGTTCTATACCTCCTCCTTCTGAAGGCTACACCTTC,CASSSIPPPSEGYTF
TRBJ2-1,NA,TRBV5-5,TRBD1,TGTGCCAGCAGCTTGGAGGGGACAGGAGGTGAGCAGTTCTTC,CASSLEGTGGEQFF
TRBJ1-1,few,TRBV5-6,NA,TGTGCCAGCAGCAGGACGGGAGGCACTGAAGCTTTCTTT,CASSRTGGTEAFF
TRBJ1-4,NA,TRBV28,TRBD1,TGTGCCAGCAGCTCCATCGGGCAGGGGGCAAGTGAAAAACTGTTTTTT,CASSSIGQGASEKLFF
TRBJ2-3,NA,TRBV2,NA,TGTGCGACGGGAGCTCATTTAGATACGCAGTATTTT,CATGAHLDTQYF
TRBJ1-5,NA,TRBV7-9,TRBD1,TGTGCCAGCAGCTGGACAGGGGATCAGCCCCAGCATTTT,CASSWTGDQPQHF
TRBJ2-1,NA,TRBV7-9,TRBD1,TGTGCCAGTAGCGGCCTCGACAGGGGGAATGAGCAGTTCTTC,CASSGLDRGNEQFF
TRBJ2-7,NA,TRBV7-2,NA,TGTGCCAGCAGCCGCGGAGGGGTTCTCTCCTACGAGCAGTACTTC,CASSRGGVLSYEQYF
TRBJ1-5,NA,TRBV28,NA,TGTGCCAGCAGTTTATCGGGTTTGGGCAATCAGCCCCAGCATTTT,CASSLSGLGNQPQHF
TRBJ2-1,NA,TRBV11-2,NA,TGTGCCAGCAGCTTAGGTCCGGGGCAGTTCTTC,CASSLGPGQFF
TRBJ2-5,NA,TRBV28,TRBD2,TGTGCCAGCAGTTGGGGTAGCGGGATGAAAGAGACCCAGTACTTC,CASSWGSGMKETQYF
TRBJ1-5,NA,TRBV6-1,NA,TGTGCCAGCAGTGATTCAAGGGGACAAGTAGCTAATAGCAATCAGCCCCAGCATTTT,CASSDSRGQVANSNQPQHF
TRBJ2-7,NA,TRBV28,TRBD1,TGTGCCAGCAACAAACCCGGGACAGCCTCCTACGAGCAGTACTTC,CASNKPGTASYEQYF
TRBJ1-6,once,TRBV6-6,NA,TGTGCCAGCAGTTACCCCATCGGAGGGTATAATTCACCCCTCCACTTT,CASSYPIGGYNSPLHF
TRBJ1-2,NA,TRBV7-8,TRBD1,TGTGCCAGCAGCACCGACAGGGTGGTGGGCTATGGCTACACCTTC,CASSTDRVVGYGYTF
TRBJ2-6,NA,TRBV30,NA,TGTGCCTGGAGTTTGGGAGTCTCTGGGGCCAACGTCCTGACTTTC,CAWSLGVSGANVLTF
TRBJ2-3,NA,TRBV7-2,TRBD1,TGTGCCAGCAGCGAGGACAGGGGACGCACAGATACGCAGTATTTT,CASSEDRGRTDTQYF
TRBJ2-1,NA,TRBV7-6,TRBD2,TGTGCCAGCAGCAGGACTAGCGGGAGATGGAATGAGCAGTTCTTC,CASSRTSGRWNEQFF
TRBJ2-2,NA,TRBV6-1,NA,TGTGCCAGCAGTCCGCGGATCACCGGGGAGCTGTTTTTT,CASSPRITGELFF
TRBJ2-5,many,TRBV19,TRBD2,TGTGCCAGTAGTATGACAGGGACTAGCGGAGAAGAGACCCAGTACTTC,CASSMTGTSGEETQYF
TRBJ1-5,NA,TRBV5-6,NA,TGTGCCAGCAGCTTGAAGACACATAGCAATCAGCCCCAGCATTTT,CASSLKTHSNQPQHF
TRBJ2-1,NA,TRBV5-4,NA,TGTGCCAGCAAGGAGGGGCTAGTAGTGTCCTACAATGAGCAGTTCTTC,CASKEGLVVSYNEQFF
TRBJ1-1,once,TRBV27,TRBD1,TGTGCCAGCAGTTTGGGACAGCACACTGAAGCTTTCTTT,CASSLGQHTEAFF
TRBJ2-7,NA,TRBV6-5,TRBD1,TGTGCCAGCAGTTACACAGGGGAGAACGAGCAGTACTTC,CASSYTGENEQYF
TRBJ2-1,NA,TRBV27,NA,TGTGCCAGCAGGCAGGGGCGGTTCGCCTACAATGAGCAGTTCTTC,CASRQGRFAYNEQFF
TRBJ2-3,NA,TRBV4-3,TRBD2,TGCGCCAGCAGCCAAATCTCTTCTAGCGGGGGGGCAGATACGCAGTATTTT,CASSQISSSGGADTQYF
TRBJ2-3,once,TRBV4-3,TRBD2,TGCGCCAGCAGCCAAGATCTCCCTAGCGGGGGGGCCTTGGATACGCAGTATTTT,CASSQDLPSGGALDTQYF
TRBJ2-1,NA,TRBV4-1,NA,TGCGCCAGTAGCCAAGATACTCCGACAGTAGTCCCCTCGATTTACAATGAGCAGTTCTTC,CASSQDTPTVVPSIYNEQFF
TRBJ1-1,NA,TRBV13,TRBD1,TGTGCCAGCAGCAACCCCGGGACAGGGGGCTTCACTGAAGCTTTCTTT,CASSNPGTGGFTEAFF
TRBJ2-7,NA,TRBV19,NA,TGTGCCAGTAGTAGAGCAGGGGACGCCTACGAGCAGTACTTC,CASSRAGDAYEQYF
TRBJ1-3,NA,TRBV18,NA,TGTGCCAGCTCCCCCATGGGGGGTTCCCGCTCTGGAAACACCATATATTTT,CASSPMGGSRSGNTIYF
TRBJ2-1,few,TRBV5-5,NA,TGTGCCAGCAGTTTGATCAGGGGCCGGTACAATGAGCAGTTCTTC,CASSLIRGRYNEQFF
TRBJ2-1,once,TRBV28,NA,TGTGCCAGCAGCAGTGACAACGGCAAGCAGTTCTTC,CASSSDNGKQFF
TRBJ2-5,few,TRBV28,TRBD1,TGTGCCAGCAGTTTCCGAGACCAGGGGGCTCGGGAGACCCAGTACTTC,CASSFRDQGARETQYF
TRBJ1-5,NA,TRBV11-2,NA,TGTGCCAGCAGCTTGTCTCCAGATAGCAATCAGCCCCAGCATTTT,CASSLSPDSNQPQHF